The entry that follows covers one TCR beta chain sequence. Its cognate antigen is unknown. As part of library construction, unique molecular identifiers were attached to individual cDNA molecules. TCRdb used MiXCR to reprocess the 5' RACE reads, holding one entry per CDR3 protein. Of 95,000 to 120,000 distinct CDR3 sequences listed, around an eighth were seen once; the top ten hold around 3.1%. The data were obtained in a study of early T cells in non-severe SARS-CoV-2 infection. Study-wide background: Whole-blood bulk RNA, unsorted, was sequenced, and chains were unpaired. Broader study findings: In VDJdb matching, anti-spike CD8 responses were favored while private and CD4 specificities went missing.

Germline CDR1 reads MNHEY; CDR2 reads SVGEGT. This CDR3 has 13 residues. Trimming pared 6 bases from V and 2 bases from J, leaving 11 bases between. This chain links TRBV6-2 or TRBV6-3 with TRBJ2-7; D ambiguous. The specimen sequenced was whole blood. The origin of this receptor is an adult who was a healthcare worker with PCR-confirmed SARS-CoV-2 infection or an uninfected control (not recorded which). CDR3 DNA: TGTGCCAGCAGCAAGGATCGAACCTACGAGCAGTACTTC. Protein sequence: CASSKDRTYEQYF.